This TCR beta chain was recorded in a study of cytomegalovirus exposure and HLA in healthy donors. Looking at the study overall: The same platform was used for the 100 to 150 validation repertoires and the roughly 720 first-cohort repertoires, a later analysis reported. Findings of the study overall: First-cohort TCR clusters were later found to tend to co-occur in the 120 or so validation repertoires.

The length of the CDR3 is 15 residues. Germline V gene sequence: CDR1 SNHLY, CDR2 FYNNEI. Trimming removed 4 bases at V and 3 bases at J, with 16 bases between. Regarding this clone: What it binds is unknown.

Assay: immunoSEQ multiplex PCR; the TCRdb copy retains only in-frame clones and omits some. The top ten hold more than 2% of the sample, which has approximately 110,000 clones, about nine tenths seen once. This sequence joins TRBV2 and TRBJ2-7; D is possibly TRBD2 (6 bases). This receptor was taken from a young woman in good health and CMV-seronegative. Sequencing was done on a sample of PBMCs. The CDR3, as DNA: TGTGCCAGCAGTGGTCCGGAGGGTGGATTCTACGAGCAGTACTTC. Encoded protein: CASSGPEGGFYEQYF. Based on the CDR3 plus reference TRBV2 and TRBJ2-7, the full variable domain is EPEVTQTPSHQVTQMGQEVILRCVPISNHLYFYWYRQILGQKVEFLVSFYNNEISEKSEIFDDQFSVERPDGSNFTLKIRSTKLEDSAMYFCASSGPEGGFYEQYFGPGTRLTVT.